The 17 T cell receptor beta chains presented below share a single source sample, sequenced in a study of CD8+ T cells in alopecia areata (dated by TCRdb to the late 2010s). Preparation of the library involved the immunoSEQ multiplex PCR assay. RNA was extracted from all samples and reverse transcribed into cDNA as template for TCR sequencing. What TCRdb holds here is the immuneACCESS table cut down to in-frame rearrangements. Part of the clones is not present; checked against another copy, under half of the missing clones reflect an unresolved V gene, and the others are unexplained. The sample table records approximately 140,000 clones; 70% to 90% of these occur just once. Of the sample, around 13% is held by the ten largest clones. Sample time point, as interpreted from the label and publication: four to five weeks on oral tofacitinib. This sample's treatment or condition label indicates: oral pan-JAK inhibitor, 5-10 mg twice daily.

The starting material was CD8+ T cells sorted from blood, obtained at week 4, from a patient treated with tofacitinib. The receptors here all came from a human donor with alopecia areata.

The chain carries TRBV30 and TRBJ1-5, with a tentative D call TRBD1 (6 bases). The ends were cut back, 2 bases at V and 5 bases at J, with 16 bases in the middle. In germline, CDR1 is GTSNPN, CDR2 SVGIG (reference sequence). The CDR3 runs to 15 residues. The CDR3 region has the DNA TGTGCCTGGAGTTCTTCACAGGGTTGGGATCAGCCCCAGCATTTT. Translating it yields CAWSSSQGWDQPQHF. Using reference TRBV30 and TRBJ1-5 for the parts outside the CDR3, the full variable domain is SQTIHQWPATLVQPVGSPLSLECTVEGTSNPNLYWYRQAAGRGLQLLFYSVGIGQISSEVPQNLSASRPQDRQFILSSKKLLLSDSGFYLCAWSSSQGWDQPQHFGDGTRLSIL.

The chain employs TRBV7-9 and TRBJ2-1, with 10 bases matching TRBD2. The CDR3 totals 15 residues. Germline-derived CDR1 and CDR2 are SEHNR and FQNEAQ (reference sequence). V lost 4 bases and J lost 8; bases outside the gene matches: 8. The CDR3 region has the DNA TGTGCCAGCAGCTCACCCAAGCGGGAGGGTGATGAGCAGTTCTTC. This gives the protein CASSSPKREGDEQFF.

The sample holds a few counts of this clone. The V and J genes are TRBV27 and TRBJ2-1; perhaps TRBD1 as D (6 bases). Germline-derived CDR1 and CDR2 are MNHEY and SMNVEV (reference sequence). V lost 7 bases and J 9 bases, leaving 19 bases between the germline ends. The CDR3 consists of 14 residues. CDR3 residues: CASTLTGQLVEQFF. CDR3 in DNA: TGTGCCAGCACCCTAACGGGACAATTGGTTGAGCAGTTCTTC.

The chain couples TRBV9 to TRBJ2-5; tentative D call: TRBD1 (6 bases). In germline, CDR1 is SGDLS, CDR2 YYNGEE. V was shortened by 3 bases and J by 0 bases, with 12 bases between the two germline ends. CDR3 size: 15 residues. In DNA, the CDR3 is TGTGCCAGCAGCGCATCCGGGACAAACCAAGAGACCCAGTACTTC. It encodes CASSASGTNQETQYF.

The CDR3 spells CASSLWSSYNEQFF. CDR3 DNA sequence: TGTGCCAGCAGTTTGTGGAGCTCCTACAATGAGCAGTTCTTC. The chain joins TRBV13 to TRBJ2-1; D is unresolved. This CDR3 is built from 14 residues. From germline, CDR1 is PRHDT and CDR2 FYEKMQ (reference sequence). The V gene lost 6 bases and the J gene lost 0 bases, with 9 bases spanning the gap.

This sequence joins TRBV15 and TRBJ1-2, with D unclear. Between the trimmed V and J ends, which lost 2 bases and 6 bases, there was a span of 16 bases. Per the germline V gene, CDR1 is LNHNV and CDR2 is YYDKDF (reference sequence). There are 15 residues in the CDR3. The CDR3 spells CATSRLPFSRDGYTF. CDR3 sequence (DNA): TGTGCCACCAGCAGACTCCCGTTCTCCCGGGATGGCTACACCTTC.

The chain's CDR3 is CASSEDTVGTDTQYF. The CDR3 coding sequence is TGTGCCAGCAGCGAAGACACCGTGGGCACAGATACGCAGTATTTT. The chain joins TRBV6-4 to TRBJ2-3; no definite D call. The CDR3 is 15 amino acids. Per the germline V gene, CDR1 is MRHNA and CDR2 is SNTAGT. V gave up 6 bases and J gave up 1 base, with 14 bases separating them.

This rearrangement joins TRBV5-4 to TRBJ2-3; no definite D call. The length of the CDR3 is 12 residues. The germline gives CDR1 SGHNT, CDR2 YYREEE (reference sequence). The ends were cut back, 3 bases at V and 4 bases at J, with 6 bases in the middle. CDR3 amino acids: CASSSPPDTQYF. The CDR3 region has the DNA TGTGCCAGCAGCTCCCCGCCAGATACGCAGTATTTT.

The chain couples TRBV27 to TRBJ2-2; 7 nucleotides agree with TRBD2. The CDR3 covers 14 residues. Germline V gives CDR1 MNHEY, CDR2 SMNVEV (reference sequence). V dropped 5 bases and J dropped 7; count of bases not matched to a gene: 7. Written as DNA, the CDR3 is TGTGCCAGCAGTACGGTAGCGGGTGTCGGGGAGCTGTTTTTT. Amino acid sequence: CASSTVAGVGELFF.

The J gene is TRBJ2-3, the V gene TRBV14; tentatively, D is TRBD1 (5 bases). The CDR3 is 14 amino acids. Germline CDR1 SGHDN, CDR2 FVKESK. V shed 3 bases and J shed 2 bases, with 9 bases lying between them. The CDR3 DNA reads TGTGCCAGCAGCCAGGGGCGTTACACAGATACGCAGTATTTT. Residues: CASSQGRYTDTQYF.

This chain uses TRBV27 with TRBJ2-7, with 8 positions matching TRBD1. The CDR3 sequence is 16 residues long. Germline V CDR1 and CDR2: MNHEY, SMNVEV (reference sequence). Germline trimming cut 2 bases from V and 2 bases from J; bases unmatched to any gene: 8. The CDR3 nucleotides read TGTGCCAGCAGTTTAGACAGGGGAAATCTCGCCTACGAGCAGTACTTC. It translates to CASSLDRGNLAYEQYF.

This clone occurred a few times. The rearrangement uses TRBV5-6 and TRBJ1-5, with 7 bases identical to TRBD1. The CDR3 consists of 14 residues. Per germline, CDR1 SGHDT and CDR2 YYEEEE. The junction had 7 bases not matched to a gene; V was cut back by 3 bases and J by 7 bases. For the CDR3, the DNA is TGTGCCAGCAGCTCCGACAGGGATGGCCAGCCCCAGCATTTT. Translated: CASSSDRDGQPQHF.

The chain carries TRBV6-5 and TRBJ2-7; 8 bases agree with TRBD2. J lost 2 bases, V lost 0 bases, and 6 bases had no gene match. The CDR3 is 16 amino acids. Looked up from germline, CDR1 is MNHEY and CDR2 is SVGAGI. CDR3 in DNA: TGTGCCAGCAGTTACTCGACTCCGGGGGGGCCCTACGAGCAGTACTTC. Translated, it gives CASSYSTPGGPYEQYF.

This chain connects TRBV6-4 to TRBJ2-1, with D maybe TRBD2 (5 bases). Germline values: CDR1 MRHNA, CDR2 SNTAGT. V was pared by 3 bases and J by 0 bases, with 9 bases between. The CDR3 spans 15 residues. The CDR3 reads CASSDVGGSYNEQFF. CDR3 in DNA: TGTGCCAGCAGTGATGTCGGAGGCTCCTACAATGAGCAGTTCTTC.

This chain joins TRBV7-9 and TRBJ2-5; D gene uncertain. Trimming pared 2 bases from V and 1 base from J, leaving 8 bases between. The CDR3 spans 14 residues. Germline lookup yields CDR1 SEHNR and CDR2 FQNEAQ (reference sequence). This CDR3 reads CASSLPKAQETQYF. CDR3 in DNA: TGTGCCAGCAGCTTACCGAAGGCCCAAGAGACCCAGTACTTC.

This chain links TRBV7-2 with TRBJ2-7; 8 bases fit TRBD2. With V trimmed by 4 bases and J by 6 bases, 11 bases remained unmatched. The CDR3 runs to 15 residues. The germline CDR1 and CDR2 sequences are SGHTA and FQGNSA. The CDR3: CASSSAGTSGSEQYF. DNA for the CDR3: TGTGCCAGCAGCTCCGCGGGGACTAGTGGCTCCGAGCAGTACTTC.

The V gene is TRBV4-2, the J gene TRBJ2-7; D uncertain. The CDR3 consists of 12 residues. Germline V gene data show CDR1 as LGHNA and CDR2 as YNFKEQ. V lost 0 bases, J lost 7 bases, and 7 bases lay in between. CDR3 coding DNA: TGTGCCAGCAGCCAAGAAGGTGGAGAGCAGTACTTC. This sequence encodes CASSQEGGEQYF.